This T cell receptor beta chain was obtained from a study of CD8+CD57+ T cells in acquired aplastic anemia. The authors sequenced patients whose flow cytometry had shown CD8+CD57+ cell expansion. For CDR3 and TCR beta VDJ profiling, genomic DNA was the template used. From the reads, TCRdb called clonotypes with MiXCR, one entry per CDR3 protein. The sample gives 250,000 to 300,000 distinct CDR3 sequences, under 60% of which show up once; 1% to 1.5% is in the top ten. The sample was sorted CD4+, CD8+, or CD8+CD57+ T cells (not recorded which) from PBMCs. The receptor was derived from a human donor with aplastic anemia.

CDR3 region: CSASGQGADYEQYF. DNA for the CDR3: TGCAGTGCTAGTGGACAAGGGGCAGACTACGAGCAGTACTTC. The chain joins TRBV20-1 to TRBJ2-7, with D maybe TRBD1 (5 bases). The germline V and J ends were trimmed by 3 bases and 3 bases, with 15 bases remaining between them. The CDR3 has 14 amino acids. The germline gives CDR1 DFQATT, CDR2 SNEGSKA (reference sequence).